The clone carrying this T cell receptor (beta chain) has just a few counts. What it binds is not known. Germline V gene sequence: CDR1 DFQATT, CDR2 SNEGSKA (reference sequence). This CDR3 is built from 13 residues. The V end was cut by 1 base, the J end by 6 bases, with 10 bases between. The data were obtained in a study of T-cell reconstitution after alpha-beta-depleted transplantation in children. Study results and limitations: It was surviving recipient T cells and thymic progenitors that gave some patients high TCRbeta diversity at day 60.

Library preparation (for TCRbeta) was performed with unique molecular identifiers. MiXCR, applied by TCRdb to the PCR reads, yields one record per CDR3 protein. The sample has 100,000 to 130,000 distinct CDR3 sequences, 6.4% seen once; the top ten hold approximately 25%. Sequenced material: PBMCs, mostly from graft donor cells, taken 360 days after TCRalphabeta/CD19-depleted stem cell transplant. The receptor was isolated from a male patient aged 2 to 10 who had a stem cell transplant for acute lymphoblastic leukemia, so the T cells may come from the graft donor. The rearrangement links TRBV20-1 to TRBJ2-4, with a weak D call TRBD1 (5 bases). The CDR3 loop reads CSARGQGVNIQYF. CDR3 nucleotide sequence: TGCAGTGCTAGAGGGCAGGGCGTAAACATTCAGTACTTC.